The clone carrying this T cell receptor (beta chain) has at least ten counts. The entry originates in a study of Graves' ophthalmopathy and Graves' hyperthyroidism. Transcripts of RNA were the source for amplifying TCR beta CDR3 regions. The workflow started with a first-round RT-PCR run with HTBI primers and then moved on to a second-round multiplex PCR. TCRdb analysed the multiplex PCR reads with MiXCR anew, one entry per CDR3 protein. The repertoire holds over 450,000 distinct CDR3 sequences, with approximately 14% as singletons. The CDR3 length is 13 residues. Germline CDR1 and CDR2: MDHEN and SYDVKM. V was clipped by 7 bases and J by 0 bases, with 10 bases between them.

This TCR derives from a woman aged 25 to 39 with Graves' ophthalmopathy. The specimen sequenced was blood. This chain connects TRBV28 to TRBJ2-7; possibly TRBD1 or TRBD2 for D (5 bases each). The CDR3 reads CASTGGGSYEQYF. The CDR3 nucleotides read TGTGCCAGCACCGGTGGGGGCTCCTACGAGCAGTACTTC.